Only a few counts were recorded for the clone carrying this T cell receptor beta chain. TCRdb used MiXCR to reprocess the 5' RACE reads, holding one entry per CDR3 protein. This sample yields 750,000 to 950,000 distinct CDR3 sequences, of which roughly an eighth are seen a single time; 1.5% to 2% belongs to the top ten. The entry originates in a study of identical twins. Germline CDR1 SGDLS, CDR2 YYNGEE. V shed 7 bases and J 2 bases; nucleotides not matched to a gene: 6. This CDR3 spans 13 amino acids. The same data also went into a second study, on yellow fever vaccine responses in identical twins.

The sequenced sample was PBMCs. This chain links TRBV9 with TRBJ2-7, with TRBD2 matching over 7 bases. The receptor's source is a woman younger than 35 in good health. The CDR3 bases are TGTGCCAGCGGGGGGGAGGGCCCCTACGAGCAGTACTTC. It is translated as CASGGEGPYEQYF.